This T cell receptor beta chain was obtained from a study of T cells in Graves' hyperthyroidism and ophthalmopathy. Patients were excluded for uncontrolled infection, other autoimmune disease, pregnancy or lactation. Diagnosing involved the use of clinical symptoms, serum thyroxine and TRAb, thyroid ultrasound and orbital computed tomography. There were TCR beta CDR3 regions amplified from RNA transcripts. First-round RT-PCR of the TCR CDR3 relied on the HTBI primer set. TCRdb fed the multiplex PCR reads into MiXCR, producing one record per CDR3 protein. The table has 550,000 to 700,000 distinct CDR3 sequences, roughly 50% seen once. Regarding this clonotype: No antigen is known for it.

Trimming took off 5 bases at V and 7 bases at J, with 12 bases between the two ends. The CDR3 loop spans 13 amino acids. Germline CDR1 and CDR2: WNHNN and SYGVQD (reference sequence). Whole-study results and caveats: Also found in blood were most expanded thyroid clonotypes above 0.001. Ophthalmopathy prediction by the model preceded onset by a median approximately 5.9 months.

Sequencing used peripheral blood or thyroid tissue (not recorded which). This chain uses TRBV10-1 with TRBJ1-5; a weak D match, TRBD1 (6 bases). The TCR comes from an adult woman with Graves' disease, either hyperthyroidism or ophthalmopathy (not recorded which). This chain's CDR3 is CASSSARGQPQHF. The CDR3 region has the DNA TGCGCCAGCAGTAGTGCCAGGGGACAGCCCCAGCATTTT.